Below, 27 T cell receptor beta chains from the same sample are listed, as sequenced in a study of OX40 agonist ivuxolimab in advanced cancers. The method was immunoSEQ multiplex PCR; TCRdb's version includes in-frame clones alone and lacks a portion of them. This table holds about 77,000 clones, over 75% found once. The specimen comprised CD4+ or CD8+ T cells sorted from blood, sampled in a trial of the OX40 agonist ivuxolimab. These receptors came from an adult with an advanced solid tumor such as melanoma, head and neck, liver or kidney cancer.

The CDR3 DNA is TGTGCCAGCAGCTTAGAGGAGGGTAGGAAGACCCAGTACTTC. Its translation is CASSLEEGRKTQYF. This chain connects TRBV7-2 to TRBJ2-5, with D possibly being TRBD2 (6 bases). This CDR3 comprises 14 residues. CDR1 and CDR2 from the germline V gene are SGHTA and FQGNSA. V lost 1 base, J lost 6 bases, and 12 bases lay in between.

This clone occurred once. The gene calls are TRBV19 and TRBJ2-1; 11 positions match TRBD1. Germline values: CDR1 LNHDA, CDR2 SQIVND (reference sequence). V shed 6 bases, J shed 3 bases, and the junction held 1 base outside the gene matches. The CDR3 has 14 amino acids. The CDR3 DNA follows: TGTGCCAGTAGCGGGACAGGGGGCTACAATGAGCAGTTCTTC. This codes for CASSGTGGYNEQFF.

This chain links TRBV2 with TRBJ2-7, with 8 bases lining up with TRBD1. Germline CDR1 is SNHLY and CDR2 is FYNNEI. The ends lost 6 bases at V and 6 bases at J; junction bases unmatched: 4. The CDR3 length is 12 residues. CDR3 sequence: CASRKDRGEQYF. The CDR3 DNA follows: TGTGCCAGCAGAAAAGACAGGGGCGAGCAGTACTTC.

V gene TRBV25-1 combines with J gene TRBJ1-5; D remains ambiguous. Trimming stripped 5 bases from V and 0 bases from J, with 8 bases between. Germline V CDR1 and CDR2: MGHDK, SYGVNS. The CDR3 spans 14 residues. CDR3 bases: TGTGCCAGCAGTACTGGATATAGCAATCAGCCCCAGCATTTT. It yields the protein CASSTGYSNQPQHF.

This clone was seen a few times. The rearrangement joins TRBV30 to TRBJ2-1, with a weak D call TRBD2 (6 bases). CDR3 length equals 13 residues. Trimming left V 8 bases short and J 7 bases short, with 18 bases between. Germline-derived CDR1 and CDR2 are GTSNPN and SVGIG (reference sequence). The CDR3 reads CAGGIEAGNEQFF. CDR3 coding DNA: TGTGCCGGCGGGATTGAGGCGGGGAATGAGCAGTTCTTC.

V is TRBV4-1 and J is TRBJ2-2; D gene ambiguous. Germline CDR1 MGHRA, CDR2 YSYEKL. The CDR3 consists of 16 residues. The V and J ends lost 0 bases and 4 bases respectively, with 12 bases between them. The CDR3 nucleotides read TGCGCCAGCAGCCAAGATTGGAGTGGTTCCACCGGGGAGCTGTTTTTT. Protein: CASSQDWSGSTGELFF.

About this clone: Its ends do not fully match the called genes, so a read error is possible. Other nucleotide sequences from this sample produce the same CDR3. The chain employs TRBV6-1 and TRBJ1-1, with D possibly matching TRBD1 (6 bases). The CDR3 is 13 residues long. CDR1 and CDR2 from the germline V gene are MNHNS and SASEGT. In DNA, the CDR3 is TGCGCCAGCACTCAGGGGAGGGACACTGAAGCTTTCTTT. It is translated as CASTQGRDTEAFF.

The chain is built from TRBV11-1 and TRBJ1-6; tentatively, D is TRBD1 (6 bases). The CDR3 is made up of 15 amino acids. Germline V gene lookup returns CDR1 SGHAT and CDR2 FQDESV (reference sequence). V was pared by 2 bases and J by 7 bases, with 12 bases between. The CDR3 protein is CASSLRGGRNSPLHF. The CDR3 region has the DNA TGTGCCAGCAGCTTACGTGGGGGGCGGAATTCACCCCTCCACTTT.

This chain connects TRBV19 to TRBJ1-5, with D possibly being TRBD1 (5 bases). The CDR3 runs to 15 residues. V lost 7 bases and J 7 bases, leaving 20 bases between the germline ends. In germline, CDR1 is LNHDA, CDR2 SQIVND (reference sequence). The DNA of the CDR3 is TGTGCCAGTACCCTGGGGGGAAGTTTGGTGCAGCCCCAGCATTTT. Its translation: CASTLGGSLVQPQHF.

This sequence joins TRBV5-4 and TRBJ1-4; tentative D call: TRBD1 (5 bases). Trimming took 7 bases from V and 5 from J, leaving 15 bases between them. Germline assignment: CDR1 SGHNT and CDR2 YYREEE (reference sequence). This CDR3 has 14 residues. The CDR3 reads CASGRVEGNEKLFF. The CDR3 DNA reads TGTGCCAGCGGGAGGGTAGAGGGGAATGAAAAACTGTTTTTT.

V gene TRBV29-1 combines with J gene TRBJ1-1; no clear D. V was trimmed by 4 bases and J by 8 bases, leaving 14 bases between them. The CDR3 sequence is 12 residues long. Germline V gene data show CDR1 as SQVTM and CDR2 as ANQGSEA. The DNA of the CDR3 is TGCAGCGTTGCATCCCGTCCGGGGGAAGCTTTCTTT. This gives the protein CSVASRPGEAFF.

The chain employs TRBV5-8 and TRBJ2-4; D gene ambiguous. From germline, CDR1 is SGHTS and CDR2 YDEGEE. CDR3 length: 14 residues. The V end lost 0 bases, the J end lost 4 bases, and 8 bases lay between the germline ends. The CDR3 DNA is TGTGCCAGCAGCTTGGACAGACTTAAAAACATTCAGTACTTC. It yields the protein CASSLDRLKNIQYF. Full variable domain (remainder filled in from reference TRBV5-8 and TRBJ2-4): EAGVTQSPTHLIKTRGQQATLRCSPISGHTSVYWYQQALGLGLQFLLWYDEGEERNRGNFPPRFSGRQFPNYSSELNVNALELEDSALYLCASSLDRLKNIQYFGAGTRLSVL.

This clone appeared a few times. This chain connects TRBV19 to TRBJ2-7; 7 bases are shared with TRBD2. This CDR3 contains 15 residues. The V segment lost 3 bases and the J segment 2 bases; nucleotides outside the gene matches: 7. Looked up from germline, CDR1 is LNHDA and CDR2 is SQIVND (reference sequence). The CDR3 nucleotides read TGTGCCAGTAGTATGGCGAGCGGGGACCCCTACGAGCAGTACTTC. It encodes CASSMASGDPYEQYF.

The sample holds one count of this clone. J is TRBJ1-3 and V is TRBV5-1; the D gene is possibly TRBD1 (5 bases). The V gene lost 2 bases and the J gene lost 6 bases, with 6 bases spanning the gap. The CDR3 contains 12 residues. CDR1 SGHRS and CDR2 YFSETQ come from the germline V gene. CDR3 sequence (DNA): TGCGCCAGCAGCTTAGGGGTAAACACCATATATTTT. It codes for CASSLGVNTIYF.

The chain has TRBV7-6 and TRBJ1-2; D ambiguous. Deletions cut 5 bases from V and 7 bases from J, with 17 bases between. This CDR3 has 14 amino acids. CDR1 SGHVS and CDR2 FNYEAQ come from the germline V gene. The CDR3 region has the DNA TGTGCCAGCAGCCCCCAGACACCTGTGGGTGGCTACACCTTC. Translation gives CASSPQTPVGGYTF.

V gene TRBV4-1 combines with J gene TRBJ1-4, with D hard to call. The CDR3 extends over 12 amino acids. CDR1 and CDR2 (germline): MGHRA, YSYEKL. The V end was cut by 0 bases, the J end by 7 bases, with 3 bases between. The DNA of the CDR3 is TGCGCCAGCAGCCAAGATCGTGAAAAACTGTTTTTT. It translates to CASSQDREKLFF.

J is TRBJ1-5 and V is TRBV4-1, with D perhaps matching TRBD1 (5 bases). CDR3 length equals 15 residues. The germline gives CDR1 MGHRA, CDR2 YSYEKL. Trimming shortened V by 0 bases and J by 8 bases, and 14 bases separated the two germline ends. CDR3 amino acids: CASSQDRALREPQHF. The CDR3 DNA sequence: TGCGCCAGCAGCCAAGACAGGGCTCTGAGGGAGCCCCAGCATTTT.

The rearrangement links TRBV5-8 to TRBJ2-1, with 8 bases that match TRBD1. Germline CDR1 SGHTS, CDR2 YDEGEE. J was trimmed by 0 bases and V by 5 bases; bases with no gene match: 4. CDR3 length: 15 amino acids. The CDR3 protein is CASSRTGNSYNEQFF. The DNA for the CDR3 is TGTGCCAGCAGTCGGACAGGGAACTCCTACAATGAGCAGTTCTTC.

This clone was picked up a small number of times. This chain joins TRBV11-2 and TRBJ1-6; D is perhaps TRBD1 (6 bases). CDR1 is SGHAT and CDR2 is FQNNGV in the germline V gene. V lost 2 bases and J 7 bases, leaving 12 bases between the germline ends. This CDR3 is 15 amino acids long. DNA for the CDR3: TGTGCCAGCAGCTTACAGGGGACAAGGAATTCACCCCTCCACTTT. It translates to CASSLQGTRNSPLHF. The full variable domain, rest sourced from reference TRBV11-2 and TRBJ1-6, is EAGVAQSPRYKIIEKRQSVAFWCNPISGHATLYWYQQILGQGPKLLIQFQNNGVVDDSQLPKDRFSAERLKGVDSTLKIQPAKLEDSAVYLCASSLQGTRNSPLHFGNGTRLTVT.

The chain is built from TRBV11-2 and TRBJ2-5; D may be TRBD2 (6 bases). With the DNA end fitting TRBJ2-7 better, the J assignment may be wrong. The V gene's germline CDR1 is SGHAT and CDR2 FQNNGV. The CDR3 is made up of 13 amino acids. CDR3 loop: CASSDGGSYEQYF. In nucleotides, the CDR3 is TGTGCCAGCAGCGATGGAGGGTCCTACGAGCAGTACTTC.

This clone was seen only once. CDR3: CASSLSGEETQYF. The CDR3 coding sequence is TGTGCCAGCAGTTTATCGGGGGAAGAGACCCAGTACTTC. The chain carries TRBV28 and TRBJ2-5, with D maybe TRBD2 (6 bases). There are 13 residues in the CDR3. Germline loops: CDR1 MDHEN, CDR2 SYDVKM. V lost 1 base, J lost 3 bases, and 6 bases lay in between.

The chain recombines TRBV28 with TRBJ2-7; TRBD1 matches 7 bases. Trimming removed 5 bases from V and 4 bases from J; junction bases left unmatched: 8. CDR1 and CDR2 from the germline V gene are MDHEN and SYDVKM. The CDR3 sequence is 14 residues long. The CDR3 protein is CASSIQGVVYEQYF. The CDR3 nucleotides read TGTGCCAGCAGTATCCAGGGGGTAGTATACGAGCAGTACTTC.

V is TRBV2 and J is TRBJ1-2; 8 bases align to TRBD1. CDR3 size: 13 residues. V gave up 6 bases and J gave up 7 bases; unmatched junction bases: 7. Germline CDR1 and CDR2: SNHLY and FYNNEI. The CDR3 region has the DNA TGTGCCAGCAGGCTGGACAGGGAGGGTGGCTACACCTTC. It codes for CASRLDREGGYTF.

The V and J genes are TRBV19 and TRBJ2-2; possibly TRBD2 for D (6 bases). Trimming took off 7 bases at V and 5 bases at J, with 20 bases between the two ends. This CDR3 spans 16 amino acids. CDR1 and CDR2 from the germline V gene are LNHDA and SQIVND (reference sequence). In DNA, the CDR3 is TGTGCCAGTACCAAGGGAGGCTTAGGCCTTACCGGGGAGCTGTTTTTT. It yields the protein CASTKGGLGLTGELFF.

V and J are TRBV19 and TRBJ2-7; D may be TRBD1 (6 bases). The CDR3 covers 15 residues. Trimming removed 7 bases from V and 0 bases from J, with 16 bases in between. The germline gives CDR1 LNHDA, CDR2 SQIVND (reference sequence). The CDR3 DNA sequence: TGTGCCAGTACTCCGACAGGTTATTCCTCCTACGAGCAGTACTTC. It yields the protein CASTPTGYSSYEQYF.

V and J are TRBV19 and TRBJ2-3; D uncertain. There are 16 residues in the CDR3. Deletions cut 1 base from V and 2 bases from J, with 13 bases between. Germline loops: CDR1 LNHDA, CDR2 SQIVND (reference sequence). As DNA, the CDR3 is TGTGCCAGTAGTATAGTGGGGAATCCCATCACAGATACGCAGTATTTT. Amino acid sequence: CASSIVGNPITDTQYF.

V is TRBV7-2 and J is TRBJ2-3; 9 bases match TRBD2. The germline CDR1 and CDR2 sequences are SGHTA and FQGNSA. CDR3 length: 17 amino acids. With V trimmed by 2 bases and J by 0 bases, 6 bases remained unmatched. DNA of the CDR3: TGTGCCAGCAGCTTAAGGGCTAGCGGGACTAGCACAGATACGCAGTATTTT. The encoded protein is CASSLRASGTSTDTQYF.